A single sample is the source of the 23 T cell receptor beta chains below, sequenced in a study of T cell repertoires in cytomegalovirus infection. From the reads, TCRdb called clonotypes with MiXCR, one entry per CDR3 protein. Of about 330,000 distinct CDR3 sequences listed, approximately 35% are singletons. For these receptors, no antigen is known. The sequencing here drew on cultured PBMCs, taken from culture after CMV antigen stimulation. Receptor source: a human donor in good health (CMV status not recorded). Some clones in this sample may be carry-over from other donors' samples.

DNA of the CDR3: TGTGCCAGCATCCTCCGCGCAGGTCGCGCAGATACGCAGTATTTT. Protein: CASILRAGRADTQYF. The rearrangement joins TRBV27 to TRBJ2-3, with D uncertain. The length of the CDR3 is 15 residues. In germline, CDR1 is MNHEY, CDR2 SMNVEV (reference sequence). Between the trimmed V and J ends, which lost 7 bases and 4 bases, there was a span of 18 bases.

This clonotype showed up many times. The CDR3 bases are TGTGCCAGCAGCTTAGCGCCCTCGTTACAGGGGTCGGGGAATGAGCAGTTCTTC. Translating it yields CASSLAPSLQGSGNEQFF. This rearrangement joins TRBV7-2 to TRBJ2-1; 7 bases are a match to TRBD1. CDR1 and CDR2 from the germline V gene are SGHTA and FQGNSA. The CDR3 is made up of 18 amino acids. J gave up 7 bases and V 0 bases, and 15 bases lay outside the gene matches.

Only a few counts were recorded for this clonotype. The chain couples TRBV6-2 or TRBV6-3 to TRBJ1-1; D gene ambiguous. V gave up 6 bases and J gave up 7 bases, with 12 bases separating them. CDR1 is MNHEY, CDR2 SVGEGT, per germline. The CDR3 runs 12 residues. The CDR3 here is CASSSMALEAFF. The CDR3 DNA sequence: TGTGCCAGCAGCTCCATGGCCCTTGAAGCTTTCTTT.

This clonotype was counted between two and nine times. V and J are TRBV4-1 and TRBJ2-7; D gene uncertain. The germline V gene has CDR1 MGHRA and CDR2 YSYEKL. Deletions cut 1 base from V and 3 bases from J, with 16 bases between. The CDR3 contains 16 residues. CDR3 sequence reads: CASSQVLPGPNYEQYF. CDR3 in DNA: TGCGCCAGCAGCCAAGTCTTACCGGGCCCTAACTACGAGCAGTACTTC.

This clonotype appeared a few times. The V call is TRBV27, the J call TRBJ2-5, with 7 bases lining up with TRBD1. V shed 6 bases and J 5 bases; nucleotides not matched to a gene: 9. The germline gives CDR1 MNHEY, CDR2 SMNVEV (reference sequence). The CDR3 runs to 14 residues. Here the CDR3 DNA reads TGTGCCAGCAGCGGACGGACAGGTCGGGAGACCCAGTACTTC. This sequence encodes CASSGRTGRETQYF.

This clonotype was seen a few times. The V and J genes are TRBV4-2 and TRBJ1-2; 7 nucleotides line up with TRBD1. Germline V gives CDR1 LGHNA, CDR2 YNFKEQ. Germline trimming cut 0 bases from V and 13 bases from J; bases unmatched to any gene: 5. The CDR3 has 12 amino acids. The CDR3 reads CASSQDWGQCTF. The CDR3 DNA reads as TGTGCCAGCAGCCAAGATTGGGGACAGTGCACCTTC.

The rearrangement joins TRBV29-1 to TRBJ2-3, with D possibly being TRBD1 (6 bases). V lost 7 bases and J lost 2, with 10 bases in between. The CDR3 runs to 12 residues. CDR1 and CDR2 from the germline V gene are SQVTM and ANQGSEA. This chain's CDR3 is CSGGQFTDTQYF. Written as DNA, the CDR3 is TGCAGCGGTGGACAGTTCACAGATACGCAGTATTTT.

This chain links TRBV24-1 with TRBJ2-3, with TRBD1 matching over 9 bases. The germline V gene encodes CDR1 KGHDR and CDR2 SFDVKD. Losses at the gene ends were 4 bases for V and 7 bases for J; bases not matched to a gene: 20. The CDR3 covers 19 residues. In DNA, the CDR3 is TGTGCCACCAGTGACTCAACCAACCGAGGGACAGGGTTGCGATATACGCAGTATTTT. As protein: CATSDSTNRGTGLRYTQYF.

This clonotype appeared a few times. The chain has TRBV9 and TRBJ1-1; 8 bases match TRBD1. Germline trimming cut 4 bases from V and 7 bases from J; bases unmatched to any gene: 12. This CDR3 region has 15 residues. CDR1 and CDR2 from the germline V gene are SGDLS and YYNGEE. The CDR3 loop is CASSPTGDRPFEAFF. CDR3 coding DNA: TGTGCCAGCAGCCCCACAGGGGACAGGCCTTTTGAAGCTTTCTTT.

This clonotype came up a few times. The CDR3 DNA reads as TGTGCCAGCAGCTTAGGTGGGACATATAGCGAGCAGTACTTC. Residues: CASSLGGTYSEQYF. The V and J genes are TRBV7-8 and TRBJ2-7; D perhaps matches TRBD1 (6 bases). The germline CDR1 and CDR2 sequences are SGHVS and FQNEAQ. The CDR3 consists of 14 residues. With 1 base removed from V and 6 bases from J, the gap between germline ends came to 13 bases.

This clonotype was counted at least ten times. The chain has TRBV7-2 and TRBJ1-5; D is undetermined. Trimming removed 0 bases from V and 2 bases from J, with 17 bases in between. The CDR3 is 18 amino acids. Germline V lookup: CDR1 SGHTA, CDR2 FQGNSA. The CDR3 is CASSLAIRGPRGNQPQHF. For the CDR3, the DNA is TGTGCCAGCAGCTTAGCTATCCGAGGACCGCGGGGCAATCAGCCCCAGCATTTT. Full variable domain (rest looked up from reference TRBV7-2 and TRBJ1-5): GAGVSQSPSNKVTEKGKDVELRCDPISGHTALYWYRQSLGQGLEFLIYFQGNSAPDKSGLPSDRFSAERTGGSVSTLTIQRTQQEDSAVYLCASSLAIRGPRGNQPQHFGDGTRLSIL.

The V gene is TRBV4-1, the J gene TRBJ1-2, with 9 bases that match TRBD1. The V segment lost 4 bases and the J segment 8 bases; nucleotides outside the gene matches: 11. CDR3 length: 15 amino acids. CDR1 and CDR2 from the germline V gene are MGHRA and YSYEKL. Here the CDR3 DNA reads TGCGCCAGCAGCCCGTACTTGACAGGGGGTCAGGGCTACACCTTC. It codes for CASSPYLTGGQGYTF.

The chain's CDR3 is CASSFEQGNQPQHF. The CDR3, as DNA: TGTGCCAGCAGTTTTGAACAGGGAAATCAGCCCCAGCATTTT. The chain joins TRBV28 to TRBJ1-5, with a possible D match to TRBD1 (6 bases). Germline assignment: CDR1 MDHEN and CDR2 SYDVKM. The V end was cut by 3 bases, the J end by 4 bases, with 10 bases between. The CDR3 spans 14 residues.

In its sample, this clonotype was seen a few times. The CDR3 reads CASSYSGQRRSPLHF. The CDR3 nucleotides read TGTGCCAGCAGTTACTCGGGACAGCGTCGGTCACCCCTCCACTTT. The chain joins TRBV6-2 or TRBV6-3 to TRBJ1-6, with 7 nucleotides matching TRBD1. V was clipped by 0 bases and J by 10 bases; unmatched bases: 6. CDR1 is MNHEY, CDR2 SVGEGT, per germline. This CDR3 comprises 15 residues.

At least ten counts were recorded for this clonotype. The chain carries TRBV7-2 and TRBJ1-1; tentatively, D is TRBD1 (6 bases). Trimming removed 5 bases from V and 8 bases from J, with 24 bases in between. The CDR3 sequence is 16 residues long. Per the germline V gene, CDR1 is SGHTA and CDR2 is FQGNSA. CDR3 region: CASSEGRGGGSLEAFF. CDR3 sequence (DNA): TGTGCCAGCAGCGAAGGCCGAGGGGGAGGATCGCTCGAAGCTTTCTTT. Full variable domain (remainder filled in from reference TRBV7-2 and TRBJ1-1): GAGVSQSPSNKVTEKGKDVELRCDPISGHTALYWYRQSLGQGLEFLIYFQGNSAPDKSGLPSDRFSAERTGGSVSTLTIQRTQQEDSAVYLCASSEGRGGGSLEAFFGQGTRLTVV.

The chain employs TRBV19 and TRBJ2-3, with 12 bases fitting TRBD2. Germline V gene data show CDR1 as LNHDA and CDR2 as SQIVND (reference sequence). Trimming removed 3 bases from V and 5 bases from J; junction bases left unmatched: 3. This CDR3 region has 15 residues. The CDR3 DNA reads TGTGCCAGTAGTATCTCTAGCGGGAGGGGAGATACGCAGTATTTT. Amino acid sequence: CASSISSGRGDTQYF. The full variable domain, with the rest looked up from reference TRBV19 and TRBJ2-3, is DGGITQSPKYLFRKEGQNVTLSCEQNLNHDAMYWYRQDPGQGLRLIYYSQIVNDFQKGDIAEGYSVSREKKESFPLTVTSAQKNPTAFYLCASSISSGRGDTQYFGPGTRLTVL.

CDR3 sequence (DNA): TGTGCCAGCAGCCCAGAACTAGCGGGAGCCAAGGGGACCCAGTACTTC. Translation: CASSPELAGAKGTQYF. This chain links TRBV3-1 with TRBJ2-5, with TRBD2 identical over 11 bases. V was clipped by 4 bases and J by 7 bases; unmatched bases: 11. The germline V gene has CDR1 LGHDT and CDR2 YNNKEL (reference sequence). The CDR3 contains 16 residues.

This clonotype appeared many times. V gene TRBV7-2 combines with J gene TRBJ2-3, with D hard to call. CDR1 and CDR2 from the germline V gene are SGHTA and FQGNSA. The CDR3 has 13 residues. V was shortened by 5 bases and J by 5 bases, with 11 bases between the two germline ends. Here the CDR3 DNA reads TGTGCCAGCAGCCCTAACAGACGAGATACGCAGTATTTT. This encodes CASSPNRRDTQYF.

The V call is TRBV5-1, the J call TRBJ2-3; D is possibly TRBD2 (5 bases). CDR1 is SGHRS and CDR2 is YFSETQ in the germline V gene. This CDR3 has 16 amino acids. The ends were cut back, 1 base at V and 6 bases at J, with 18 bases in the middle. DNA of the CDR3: TGCGCCAGCAGCTTGCAAGCGGTACCCATAGGGGATACGCAGTATTTT. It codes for CASSLQAVPIGDTQYF. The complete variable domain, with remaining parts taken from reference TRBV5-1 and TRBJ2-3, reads KAGVTQTPRYLIKTRGQQVTLSCSPISGHRSVSWYQQTPGQGLQFLFEYFSETQRNKGNFPGRFSGRQFSNSRSEMNVSTLELGDSALYLCASSLQAVPIGDTQYFGPGTRLTVL.

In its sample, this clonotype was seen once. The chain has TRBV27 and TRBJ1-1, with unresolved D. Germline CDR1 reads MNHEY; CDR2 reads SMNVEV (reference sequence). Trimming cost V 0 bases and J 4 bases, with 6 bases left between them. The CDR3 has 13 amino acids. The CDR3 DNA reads TGTGCCAGCAGTTTATCGTGGAGCACTGAAGCTTTCTTT. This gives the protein CASSLSWSTEAFF.

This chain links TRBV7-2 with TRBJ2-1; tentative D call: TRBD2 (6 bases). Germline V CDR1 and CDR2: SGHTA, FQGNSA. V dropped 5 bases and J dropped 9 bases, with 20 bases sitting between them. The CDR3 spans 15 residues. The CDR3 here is CASSPSERVGGEQFF. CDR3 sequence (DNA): TGTGCCAGCAGCCCCTCAGAGCGGGTAGGAGGTGAGCAGTTCTTC.

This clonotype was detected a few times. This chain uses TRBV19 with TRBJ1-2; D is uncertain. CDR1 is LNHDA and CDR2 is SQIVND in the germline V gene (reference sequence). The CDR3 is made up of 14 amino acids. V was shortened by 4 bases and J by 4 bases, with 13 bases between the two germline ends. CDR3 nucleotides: TGTGCCAGTAGTAGCGGTGCAGCTCCCTATGGCTACACCTTC. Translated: CASSSGAAPYGYTF.

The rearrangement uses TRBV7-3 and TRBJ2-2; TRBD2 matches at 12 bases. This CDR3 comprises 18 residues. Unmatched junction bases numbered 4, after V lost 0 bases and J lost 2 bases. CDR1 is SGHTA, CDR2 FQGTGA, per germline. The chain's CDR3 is CASSLTGLAGLNTGELFF. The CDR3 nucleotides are TGTGCCAGCAGCTTAACGGGACTAGCGGGTTTAAACACCGGGGAGCTGTTTTTT. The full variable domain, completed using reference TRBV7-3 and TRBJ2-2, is GAGVSQTPSNKVTEKGKYVELRCDPISGHTALYWYRQSLGQGPEFLIYFQGTGAADDSGLPNDRFFAVRPEGSVSTLKIQRTERGDSAVYLCASSLTGLAGLNTGELFFGEGSRLTVL.